The next 25 T cell receptor beta chains were all read from a single sample in a study of beta chain features in type 1 diabetes. The authors reverse transcribed all of the isolated RNA, so sequencing captured expressed TCRB transcripts. Clones were read by immunoSEQ multiplex PCR, and TCRdb kept only the in-frame ones, dropping some. This table has some 230,000 clones, around 9.6% appearing once. Specimen: naive CD4+ T cells from blood. These receptors were taken from a woman aged 18-35 years in good health.

This clone occurred a few times. This chain links TRBV12-5 with TRBJ2-7; 8 positions agree with TRBD2. Trimming removed 3 bases from V and 2 bases from J; junction bases left unmatched: 6. From germline, CDR1 is LGHNT and CDR2 FRNRAP. The CDR3 is made up of 15 amino acids. Here the CDR3 reads CASGFFLAGTYEQYF. The CDR3 DNA reads as TGTGCTAGTGGTTTTTTCTTAGCGGGAACCTACGAGCAGTACTTC.

CDR3 region: CASSQSIRGQGPGNTIYF. In DNA form, the CDR3 reads TGCGCCAGCAGTCAATCGATTCGGGGACAGGGGCCCGGAAACACCATATATTTT. V gene TRBV23-1 combines with J gene TRBJ1-3, with TRBD1 identical over 10 bases. TRBV23-1 is an ORF for which the function is uncertain. The CDR3 has 18 amino acids. The V gene end was trimmed by 0 bases and the J gene end by 4 bases; junction bases not matched to a gene: 9.

The table lists this clone with a few counts. The chain uses TRBV28 and TRBJ2-4; D may be TRBD2 (6 bases). Trimming removed 9 bases at V and 10 bases at J, with 13 bases between. This CDR3 contains 11 residues. Germline-derived CDR1 and CDR2 are MDHEN and SYDVKM. CDR3 DNA sequence: TGTGCCAGTCGGGGGAAAATTATTCAGTACTTC. Translated: CASRGKIIQYF.

V gene TRBV30 combines with J gene TRBJ2-3; possibly TRBD1 for D (5 bases). CDR1 is GTSNPN, CDR2 SVGIG, per germline (reference sequence). This CDR3 spans 18 amino acids. V lost 2 bases, J lost 1 base, and 22 bases lay in between. CDR3 region: CAWSTTTRGRAGTDTQYF. CDR3 in DNA: TGTGCCTGGAGTACAACAACACGTGGCAGGGCAGGCACAGATACGCAGTATTTT.

The rearrangement links TRBV7-9 to TRBJ2-1; D possibly corresponds to TRBD1 (7 bases). This CDR3 comprises 16 residues. Germline V gives CDR1 SEHNR, CDR2 FQNEAQ (reference sequence). V was cut by 3 bases and J by 1 base, with 13 bases left in between. CDR3 in DNA: TGTGCCAGCAGCTTCGGAGGGGGCACGTCCTACAATGAGCAGTTCTTC. Translation gives CASSFGGGTSYNEQFF. Full variable domain (outside the CDR3, taken from reference TRBV7-9 and TRBJ2-1): DTGVSQNPRHKITKRGQNVTFRCDPISEHNRLYWYRQTLGQGPEFLTYFQNEAQLEKSRLLSDRFSAERPKGSFSTLEIQRTEQGDSAMYLCASSFGGGTSYNEQFFGPGTRLTVL.

The CDR3, as DNA: TGTGCCAGCAAGCTAGCGGGGTACACCGGGGAGCTGTTTTTT. Its protein product is CASKLAGYTGELFF. The genes are TRBV11-2 and TRBJ2-2; TRBD2 matches 9 bases. V lost 7 bases and J lost 3; bases outside the gene matches: 3. This CDR3 comprises 14 residues. Germline V gene data show CDR1 as SGHAT and CDR2 as FQNNGV.

CDR3 sequence reads: CATSRPGQREYF. The CDR3 nucleotides are TGTGCCACCAGCAGACCGGGACAGCGAGAGTACTTC. The J gene is TRBJ2-7, the V gene TRBV15; TRBD1 matches at 7 bases. The V gene's germline CDR1 is LNHNV and CDR2 YYDKDF (reference sequence). V was clipped by 2 bases and J by 11 bases; unmatched bases: 6. The CDR3 length is 12 residues.

The V and J genes are TRBV2 and TRBJ1-5; no definite D call. Trimming took 2 bases from V and 3 from J, leaving 11 bases between them. The germline gives CDR1 SNHLY, CDR2 FYNNEI. This CDR3 has 15 amino acids. CDR3 sequence reads: CASSEQVTANQPQHF. The CDR3, as DNA: TGTGCCAGCAGTGAACAGGTTACAGCCAATCAGCCCCAGCATTTT.

The rearrangement uses TRBV7-8 and TRBJ1-1; D is possibly TRBD1 (6 bases). Germline CDR1 is SGHVS and CDR2 is FQNEAQ. This CDR3 comprises 15 residues. V was pared by 1 base and J by 4 bases, with 13 bases between. The CDR3 loop reads CASSLVGAGATEAFF. CDR3 bases: TGTGCCAGCAGCTTAGTTGGGGCAGGGGCCACTGAAGCTTTCTTT.

The CDR3 nucleotides are TGCGCCAGCAGCCAAGATCTGGGCGGGGGCTCCTACAATGAGCAGTTCTTC. It yields the protein CASSQDLGGGSYNEQFF. The chain links TRBV4-1 to TRBJ2-1; 7 bases match TRBD2. Trimming took 0 bases from V and 0 from J; bases not matched to a gene: 5. Per the germline V gene, CDR1 is MGHRA and CDR2 is YSYEKL. CDR3 length: 17 amino acids.

The rearrangement joins TRBV6-1 to TRBJ1-1; TRBD1 aligns across 7 bases. After removal of 3 bases from V and 6 bases from J, the junction contained 7 bases not matched to a gene. CDR1 and CDR2 (germline): MNHNS, SASEGT. The length of the CDR3 is 14 residues. CDR3 residues: CASSDIQGKAEAFF. CDR3 bases: TGTGCCAGCAGTGATATACAGGGGAAGGCTGAAGCTTTCTTT.

J is TRBJ2-7 and V is TRBV9, with D possibly TRBD2 on 6 matching bases. The CDR3 contains 13 residues. CDR1 and CDR2 from the germline V gene are SGDLS and YYNGEE. V lost 3 bases and J 7 bases, leaving 14 bases between the germline ends. The CDR3 protein is CASSAGGRSEQYF. CDR3 nucleotide sequence: TGTGCCAGCAGCGCTGGGGGGAGGAGTGAGCAGTACTTC.

DNA for the CDR3: TGTGCCAGCAGTATAGGGACAGGAAATCAGCCCCAGCATTTT. Its protein product is CASSIGTGNQPQHF. The chain couples TRBV28 to TRBJ1-5; 8 bases map to TRBD1. The V gene end was trimmed by 5 bases and the J gene end by 4 bases; junction bases not matched to a gene: 4. This CDR3 is built from 14 residues. Germline V gives CDR1 MDHEN, CDR2 SYDVKM.

V gene TRBV5-4 combines with J gene TRBJ1-1; 10 nucleotides align to TRBD1. The CDR3 is 14 amino acids. Germline-derived CDR1 and CDR2 are SGHNT and YYREEE (reference sequence). Trimming cost V 4 bases and J 5 bases; bases outside gene matches: 5. The CDR3 region is CASSLPGQGTEAFF. CDR3 in DNA: TGTGCCAGCAGCCTTCCGGGACAGGGGACTGAAGCTTTCTTT.

This clone was detected many times. V is TRBV14 and J is TRBJ2-2; tentative D call: TRBD1 (6 bases). Germline V CDR1 and CDR2: SGHDN, FVKESK. The CDR3 is 14 residues long. With 3 bases removed from V and 9 bases from J, the gap between germline ends came to 14 bases. The CDR3 sequence: CASSHLDRLRELFF. The CDR3 nucleotides read TGTGCCAGCAGCCACCTCGACAGGCTCAGGGAGCTGTTTTTT.

This clone was observed a handful of times. This chain links TRBV2 with TRBJ2-1; maybe TRBD1 (6 bases). From germline, CDR1 is SNHLY and CDR2 FYNNEI. V was shortened by 1 base and J by 9 bases, with 19 bases between the two germline ends. This CDR3 region has 16 residues. For the CDR3, the DNA is TGTGCCAGCAGTGAAGGAGACAGGACCCTTTTGGGTGAGCAGTTCTTC. As protein: CASSEGDRTLLGEQFF.

This clone has only a few counts. In DNA, the CDR3 is TGCGCCAGCAGCATAGCGTTTGATGAAAAACTGTTTTTT. Protein product: CASSIAFDEKLFF. J is TRBJ1-4 and V is TRBV5-1; no definite D call. The V end was cut by 4 bases, the J end by 6 bases, with 10 bases between. Germline V gene data show CDR1 as SGHRS and CDR2 as YFSETQ. CDR3 length: 13 amino acids.

This clone was found a few times. The CDR3 sequence: CASSEDRGETQYF. The CDR3 region has the DNA TGTGCCAGCAGTGAGGACAGGGGAGAGACCCAGTACTTC. J is TRBJ2-5 and V is TRBV25-1, with 9 bases matching TRBD1. Germline loops: CDR1 MGHDK, CDR2 SYGVNS. This CDR3 comprises 13 residues. V trimming: 3 bases; J trimming: 4 bases; junction bases outside the gene matches: 0.

In its sample, this clone was seen many times. The gene calls are TRBV4-1 and TRBJ2-1, with D possibly TRBD2 on 5 matching bases. This CDR3 is 12 amino acids long. Germline CDR1 reads MGHRA; CDR2 reads YSYEKL. The V gene lost 0 bases and the J gene lost 10 bases, with 7 bases spanning the gap. CDR3 sequence: CASSQDRREQFF. CDR3 nucleotides: TGCGCCAGCAGCCAAGATAGGAGGGAGCAGTTCTTC.

This clone was recorded a few times. The J gene is TRBJ2-2, the V gene TRBV7-7, with TRBD2 as a possible D gene (6 bases). The germline V gene has CDR1 SSHAT and CDR2 FNYEAQ (reference sequence). V was trimmed by 4 bases and J by 4 bases, leaving 13 bases between them. The CDR3 length is 15 residues. CDR3 in amino acids: CASSSGDFRTGELFF. Here the CDR3 DNA reads TGTGCCAGCAGCTCGGGGGACTTTCGCACCGGGGAGCTGTTTTTT.

This rearrangement joins TRBV6-1 to TRBJ1-3, with D uncertain. V lost 4 bases and J lost 0, with 13 bases in between. CDR1 is MNHNS, CDR2 SASEGT, per germline. This CDR3 has 16 residues. CDR3 sequence reads: CASSAGLLPSGNTIYF. CDR3 sequence (DNA): TGTGCCAGCAGTGCCGGACTGCTGCCCTCTGGAAACACCATATATTTT.

This chain connects TRBV18 to TRBJ2-1; D is unclear. Per germline, CDR1 KGHSH and CDR2 LQKENI. The ends were cut back, 2 bases at V and 2 bases at J, with 16 bases in the middle. The CDR3 has 17 amino acids. The CDR3 DNA reads TGTGCCAGCTCACCAGGAGTCGGCGGAGTCGCCTACAATGAGCAGTTCTTC. Protein sequence: CASSPGVGGVAYNEQFF.

This clone has just a few counts. This chain connects TRBV7-9 to TRBJ2-1, with TRBD2 matching over 13 bases. Trimming removed 5 bases from V and 10 bases from J; junction bases left unmatched: 8. CDR3 length: 15 residues. Germline V CDR1 and CDR2: SEHNR, FQNEAQ (reference sequence). Here the CDR3 reads CASSELAGGQGEQFF. The CDR3 nucleotides read TGTGCCAGCAGCGAACTAGCGGGGGGGCAAGGAGAGCAGTTCTTC.

The rearrangement uses TRBV5-1 and TRBJ2-5; D uncertain. Germline V CDR1 and CDR2: SGHRS, YFSETQ. V was shortened by 4 bases and J by 7 bases, with 14 bases between the two germline ends. This CDR3 contains 13 residues. The CDR3 DNA sequence: TGCGCCAGCAGCCCCGTAGAGGTGGGGACCCAGTACTTC. It codes for CASSPVEVGTQYF.

The sample holds a few counts of this clone. The chain couples TRBV5-1 to TRBJ1-2; no firm D call. Germline CDR1 SGHRS, CDR2 YFSETQ. The CDR3 is 13 amino acids. V was shortened by 0 bases and J by 9 bases, with 12 bases between the two germline ends. Written as DNA, the CDR3 is TGCGCCAGCAGCTTGGACACAATCGATCGCTACACCTTC. It is translated as CASSLDTIDRYTF.